This T cell receptor beta chain was recovered during a study of Ad26.COV2.S vaccination and SARS-CoV-2 variants (dated by TCRdb to the early 2020s). Notes on the research overall: Donors in the vaccine arm were drawn from COV1001, a phase I-IIa trial of Ad26.COV2.S in healthy adults that was multicentre, randomized, double-blind and placebo-controlled. Investigators remained blinded to trial group allocation during experiments and outcome assessment. The specificity and breadth of SARS-CoV-2-reactive T cell receptors after Ad26.COV2.S vaccination were assessed by TCRbeta repertoire sequencing. Trial participants were randomized into five groups of five, in which low-dose or high-dose Ad26.COV2.S was given once or twice, or placebo was given on both occasions. A total of approximately 30 samples were included in the TCR-sequenced set, comprising about 20 Ad26.COV2.S vaccine recipients, 5 placebo recipients and 8 SARS-CoV-2 convalescent individuals. Ad26.COV2.S was given intramuscularly at 5x10^10 or 1x10^11 viral particles, as a single shot or as two shots 56 days apart. What the authors observed across the whole study: The study was not powered for comparison of responses between vaccine doses or regimens. The authors noted that total T cell responses may have been underestimated by the TCR breadth and depth analyses. After vaccination, substantial breadth of spike-specific CD8+ and CD4+ T cell responses was reported. Compared with placebo recipients, Ad26.COV2.S recipients showed higher spike-specific TCR breadth (P = 0.0014). Non-spike TCR breadth was comparable between vaccine and placebo recipients, consistent with the vaccine containing only spike.

A word on this clone: What antigen it recognizes has not been identified. There are no base qualities to consult, and no much larger clone falls within one base.

The sample's treatment or condition label is to be understood as: some 20 received Ad26.COV2.S at low or high dose, single or two shots; about 5 received placebo; per-sample allocation not given. Repertoires of vaccine and placebo recipients were sequenced from samples taken on day 63 after the first injection. Between 29 July and 7 August 2020, Cohort 1b enrolled around 24 adults aged 18-55 years at one site in Boston, USA. As a vaccine, Ad26.COV2.S was a replication-incompetent adenovirus type 26 vector that expressed a prefusion-stabilized SARS-CoV-2 spike protein derived from the original Wuhan strain. The immunoSEQ Assay was used to sequence TCRbeta CDR3 regions. After extraction, genomic DNA underwent amplification by bias-controlled multiplex PCR, followed by high-throughput sequencing. Turning to the authors' computational methods: Collapsing and filtering of sequences were performed to quantify the absolute abundance of each unique TCRbeta CDR3 region. T cell fraction was estimated by normalizing TCRbeta template counts to usable DNA, which was measured by amplifying reference genes present in all nucleated cells. Repertoire TCRs were annotated as SARS-CoV-2-specific by exact matching of V gene, CDR3 amino acid sequence and J gene to a known reactive TCR set. The reference SARS-CoV-2 TCR set was derived from MIRA and filtered for enrichment in COVID-19-positive ImmuneCODE repertoires, a step that removed public or cross-reactive TCRs. Using the MIRA antigens, annotated TCRs were further analysed by specific ORF or by position within an ORF. Depth was the summed frequency of annotated unique rearrangements, while breadth was defined as annotated unique rearrangements over total unique productive rearrangements. Two-sided Wilcoxon rank-sum tests were applied when comparing TCR breadth between groups. Entries here come from immuneACCESS through TCRdb and include only in-frame sequences with V and J called. Some clones fail to appear in such tables; in the studies checked, an unresolved V gene covers under half of the shortfall, and the cause of the remainder is unknown. D and trimming come from the DNA, and the V and J calls and clone size come from that table. The sample profile shows roughly 460,000 clones; about nine tenths of them were found once. The ten largest clones represent 1.7% of the sample.

Sequences were derived from peripheral blood, sampled in a trial of Ad26.COV2.S vaccine versus placebo. This clonotype originated in a person between 18 and 65 years old who received the Ad26.COV2.S COVID-19 vaccine or a placebo.

The sequence in DNA is TGTGCCATCAGTTTCTCTTCCGTGAACACTGAAGCTTTCTTT. Its amino acids are CAISFSSVNTEAFF. Recombination joined TRBV10-3 with TRBJ1-1; the D gene remains uncertain. The CDR3 sequence holds 14 residues, the cysteine and phenylalanine included. Just CDR3 DNA is preserved here, 42 bases in frame from base 1. The germline V gene gives CDR1 as ENHRY and CDR2 as SYGVKD. The junction shows trimming of 5 bases on V and 0 bases on J, plus 10 bases between the germline ends.